This entry describes one T cell receptor beta chain. These data belong to a study of T cells in Graves' hyperthyroidism and ophthalmopathy. CDR3 length equals 16 residues. CDR1 and CDR2 (germline): DFQATT, SNEGSKA (reference sequence). V shed 6 bases and J 3 bases; nucleotides not matched to a gene: 13. Regions amplified from RNA transcripts were the TCR beta CDR3 regions. First-round RT-PCR with HTBI primers amplified the TCR CDR3 region. TCRdb analysed the multiplex PCR reads with MiXCR anew, one entry per CDR3 protein. The table shows more than 350,000 distinct CDR3 sequences, with 17% occurring only once.

The sequence derives from a woman aged 25 to 39 with Graves' hyperthyroidism that later progressed to Graves' ophthalmopathy. This sequence joins TRBV20-1 and TRBJ2-1; 8 bases fit TRBD2. The material sequenced was blood. The CDR3 sequence is CSAAIPGGAYYNEQFF. The CDR3 bases are TGCAGTGCCGCGATCCCGGGGGGGGCCTACTACAATGAGCAGTTCTTC.